These 32 T cell receptor beta chains share one sample of origin, sequenced in a study of immune evolution from preneoplasia to lung adenocarcinoma. The assay was immunoSEQ multiplex PCR, and TCRdb's table has in-frame clones only and misses some. The sample has around 21,000 clones; around 75% are singletons. What was sequenced was FFPE invasive lung adenocarcinoma tissue. The source is a person aged 55 to 70 with lung adenocarcinoma.

The J gene is TRBJ2-3, the V gene TRBV6-4; D might be TRBD2 (5 bases). Per the germline V gene, CDR1 is MRHNA and CDR2 is SNTAGT. V was trimmed by 3 bases and J by 4 bases, leaving 8 bases between them. The CDR3 is 13 amino acids. CDR3 DNA: TGTGCCAGCAGTGAGGGAGCTGCAGATACGCAGTATTTT. Translating it yields CASSEGAADTQYF.

V is TRBV9 and J is TRBJ1-1; TRBD1 aligns across 9 bases. The CDR3 spans 16 residues. Germline V lookup: CDR1 SGDLS, CDR2 YYNGEE. After removal of 0 bases from V and 4 bases from J, the junction contained 7 bases not matched to a gene. The CDR3 sequence is CASSVEKGTGFTEAFF. CDR3 coding DNA: TGTGCCAGCAGCGTAGAAAAGGGGACAGGGTTCACTGAAGCTTTCTTT.

This clone has more than one count but fewer than ten. The V gene is TRBV11-3, the J gene TRBJ2-1; D assignment may be TRBD1 or TRBD2 (6 bases each). Germline CDR1 is SGHNT and CDR2 is YENEEA. The CDR3 length is 15 residues. V dropped 6 bases and J dropped 6 bases, with 18 bases sitting between them. The CDR3 region is CASSLRGAGPNEQFF. Written as DNA, the CDR3 is TGTGCCAGCAGTTTAAGGGGGGCGGGCCCCAATGAGCAGTTCTTC.

The chain recombines TRBV6-1 with TRBJ1-5, with D tentatively TRBD1 (5 bases). The CDR3 covers 14 residues. Trimming left V 0 bases short and J 15 bases short, with 18 bases between. In germline, CDR1 is MNHNS, CDR2 SASEGT. Here the CDR3 reads CASSEAQDQGRAHF. DNA of the CDR3: TGTGCCAGCAGTGAAGCTCAAGACCAGGGTAGGGCGCATTTT.

The chain carries TRBV5-1 and TRBJ1-4; no firm D call. Looked up from germline, CDR1 is SGHRS and CDR2 is YFSETQ. V gave up 6 bases and J gave up 8 bases, with 17 bases separating them. This CDR3 contains 14 residues. The chain's CDR3 is CASTLTPGGEKLFF. The DNA for the CDR3 is TGCGCCAGCACGCTTACTCCGGGAGGCGAAAAACTGTTTTTT.

The V gene is TRBV7-2, the J gene TRBJ2-3, with 11 positions matching TRBD2. Germline V CDR1 and CDR2: SGHTA, FQGNSA. With 5 bases clipped from V and 5 bases from J, the junction kept 3 bases outside the gene matches. The CDR3 contains 14 residues. The CDR3, as DNA: TGTGCCAGCAGCGCCGGGACTAGCGGAGATACGCAGTATTTT. Translating gives CASSAGTSGDTQYF.

In its sample, this clone was seen a few times. The chain joins TRBV9 to TRBJ2-2; 8 bases are shared with TRBD1. Germline V gives CDR1 SGDLS, CDR2 YYNGEE. The trim removed 6 bases at V and 2 bases at J, leaving 9 bases unmatched. The CDR3 is 16 amino acids. CDR3 sequence (DNA): TGTGCCAGCACACCCGAGGGACAGGCTAACACCGGGGAGCTGTTTTTT. Encoded protein: CASTPEGQANTGELFF.

The rearrangement uses TRBV19 and TRBJ1-1; 7 bases map to TRBD1. Germline values: CDR1 LNHDA, CDR2 SQIVND (reference sequence). The V gene end was trimmed by 5 bases and the J gene end by 1 base; junction bases not matched to a gene: 7. The CDR3 sequence is 15 residues long. The CDR3 sequence is CASSPDRTGNTEAFF. The CDR3 nucleotides are TGTGCCAGTAGTCCGGACAGGACGGGGAACACTGAAGCTTTCTTT. The full variable domain, with the rest looked up from reference TRBV19 and TRBJ1-1, is DGGITQSPKYLFRKEGQNVTLSCEQNLNHDAMYWYRQDPGQGLRLIYYSQIVNDFQKGDIAEGYSVSREKKESFPLTVTSAQKNPTAFYLCASSPDRTGNTEAFFGQGTRLTVV.

The V and J genes are TRBV28 and TRBJ1-2, with D perhaps matching TRBD1 (5 bases). V dropped 6 bases and J dropped 7 bases, with 12 bases sitting between them. Germline values: CDR1 MDHEN, CDR2 SYDVKM. This CDR3 comprises 12 residues. The CDR3 sequence: CASSRDPGGYTF. DNA of the CDR3: TGTGCCAGCAGCCGGGACCCGGGTGGCTACACCTTC.

The chain couples TRBV19 to TRBJ1-5; TRBD1 matches at 9 bases. Losses at the gene ends were 6 bases for V and 6 bases for J; bases not matched to a gene: 3. This CDR3 comprises 13 residues. Per the germline V gene, CDR1 is LNHDA and CDR2 is SQIVND (reference sequence). The CDR3 is CASRRDRVQPQHF. Here the CDR3 DNA reads TGTGCCAGTAGACGGGACAGGGTTCAGCCCCAGCATTTT.

The chain has TRBV6-6 and TRBJ2-1; 11 bases line up with TRBD2. The CDR3 is 16 amino acids. Unmatched junction bases numbered 1, after V lost 1 base and J lost 2 bases. CDR1 and CDR2 (germline): MNHNY, SVGAGI (reference sequence). The CDR3: CASSYLTSGAYNEQFF. In DNA form, the CDR3 reads TGTGCCAGCAGTTACTTGACTAGCGGGGCCTACAATGAGCAGTTCTTC.

The CDR3: CASSPGLAGGGGRGETQYF. Written as DNA, the CDR3 is TGTGCCAGCAGCCCGGGACTAGCGGGAGGAGGGGGGAGGGGAGAGACCCAGTACTTC. V gene TRBV7-2 combines with J gene TRBJ2-5; 15 bases match TRBD2. The CDR3 loop spans 19 amino acids. Germline CDR1 SGHTA, CDR2 FQGNSA. The V segment lost 5 bases and the J segment 4 bases; nucleotides outside the gene matches: 14.

The rearrangement links TRBV7-3 to TRBJ2-2, with a weak D call TRBD2 (6 bases). This CDR3 is built from 14 residues. Germline lookup yields CDR1 SGHTA and CDR2 FQGTGA. Trimming took off 6 bases at V and 6 bases at J, with 14 bases between the two ends. CDR3 DNA sequence: TGTGCCAGCAGATCGGGGGTTTTGGCCGGGGAGCTGTTTTTT. Translating it yields CASRSGVLAGELFF.

This chain connects TRBV4-1 to TRBJ2-5; D may be TRBD1 (5 bases). The germline V and J ends were trimmed by 0 bases and 2 bases, with 10 bases remaining between them. CDR3 size: 15 residues. Germline CDR1 MGHRA, CDR2 YSYEKL. The CDR3 is CASSQDPRGQETQYF. The CDR3 nucleotides read TGCGCCAGCAGCCAAGACCCTAGGGGACAAGAGACCCAGTACTTC.

V is TRBV28 and J is TRBJ1-4, with no clear D. Trimming shortened V by 2 bases and J by 2 bases, and 0 bases separated the two germline ends. The germline gives CDR1 MDHEN, CDR2 SYDVKM. The CDR3 extends over 12 amino acids. The CDR3 DNA follows: TGTGCCAGCAGTTTAACTAATGAAAAACTGTTTTTT. Its translation is CASSLTNEKLFF. Combining the CDR3 with reference TRBV28 and TRBJ1-4 gives the whole variable domain DVKVTQSSRYLVKRTGEKVFLECVQDMDHENMFWYRQDPGLGLRLIYFSYDVKMKEKGDIPEGYSVSREKKERFSLILESASTNQTSMYLCASSLTNEKLFFGSGTQLSVL.

The CDR3 loop is CASSGGTENYEQYF. Here the CDR3 DNA reads TGTGCCAGCAGCGGGGGGACGGAGAACTACGAGCAGTACTTC. The V and J genes are TRBV5-5 and TRBJ2-7; TRBD2 is a possible D gene (6 bases). There are 14 residues in the CDR3. Per the germline V gene, CDR1 is SGHKS and CDR2 is YYEKEE (reference sequence). Between the trimmed V and J ends, which lost 4 bases and 3 bases, there was a span of 14 bases. The entire variable domain, with the rest obtained from reference TRBV5-5 and TRBJ2-7, is as follows: DAGVTQSPTHLIKTRGQQVTLRCSPISGHKSVSWYQQVLGQGPQFIFQYYEKEERGRGNFPDRFSARQFPNYSSELNVNALLLGDSALYLCASSGGTENYEQYFGPGTRLTVT.

Note on this clone: The junction and the germline gene differ at one end; a read error may be behind it. CDR3 DNA: TGTGCCGGCAGTGACTCTACTAGCGGGAGTGATGAGCAGTTCTTC. It codes for CAGSDSTSGSDEQFF. The rearrangement uses TRBV6-4 and TRBJ2-1, with 11 bases aligning to TRBD2. The CDR3 loop spans 15 amino acids. The germline V gene encodes CDR1 MRHNA and CDR2 SNTAGT.

This clone was seen more than once but under ten times. The gene calls are TRBV18 and TRBJ2-3; possibly TRBD2 for D (5 bases). Germline CDR1 and CDR2: KGHSH and LQKENI. This CDR3 contains 15 residues. V shed 3 bases and J shed 2 bases, with 12 bases lying between them. CDR3 amino acids: CASSPSGFITDTQYF. The CDR3 bases are TGTGCCAGCTCACCCTCGGGGTTTATCACAGATACGCAGTATTTT.

The V and J genes are TRBV25-1 and TRBJ2-5, with D unclear. The DNA end is more similar to TRBJ2-7, so the J call may be wrong. The CDR3 consists of 11 residues. Germline V CDR1 and CDR2: MGHDK, SYGVNS. Here the CDR3 DNA reads TGTGCCAGCAGTATCAAATACGAGCAGTACTTC. Protein: CASSIKYEQYF.

CDR3 in DNA: TGTGCCAGCAGCCCCGACCTTACGGATCAGCCCCAGCATTTT. As protein: CASSPDLTDQPQHF. The chain links TRBV9 to TRBJ1-5; D gene ambiguous. V lost 4 bases to trimming and J lost 5 bases, with 13 bases between them. CDR1 is SGDLS, CDR2 YYNGEE, per germline. The CDR3 is 14 amino acids.

This clone came up a few times. This sequence joins TRBV19 and TRBJ2-2, with 8 bases aligning to TRBD1. Per the germline V gene, CDR1 is LNHDA and CDR2 is SQIVND (reference sequence). The CDR3 loop spans 16 amino acids. V lost 6 bases, J lost 4 bases, and 10 bases stayed unmatched. Here the CDR3 DNA reads TGTGCCAGTAGACCTAACAGGGGGAGAGGCACCGGGGAGCTGTTTTTT. The encoded protein is CASRPNRGRGTGELFF.

The chain is built from TRBV4-2 and TRBJ2-1; 8 nucleotides line up with TRBD2. After removal of 0 bases from V and 4 bases from J, the junction contained 11 bases not matched to a gene. The CDR3 is made up of 18 amino acids. From germline, CDR1 is LGHNA and CDR2 YNFKEQ. The CDR3 is CASSQDSTGRALYNEQFF. The CDR3 nucleotides read TGTGCCAGCAGCCAAGATAGCACCGGGAGGGCACTATACAATGAGCAGTTCTTC.

V is TRBV7-3 and J is TRBJ2-3; 9 bases line up with TRBD2. The CDR3 loop spans 16 amino acids. CDR1 SGHTA and CDR2 FQGTGA come from the germline V gene. With 2 bases clipped from V and 1 base from J, the junction kept 4 bases outside the gene matches. CDR3 nucleotide sequence: TGTGCCAGCAGCTTAGGGCTAGCGGGACGCACAGATACGCAGTATTTT. Protein: CASSLGLAGRTDTQYF.

The chain employs TRBV19 and TRBJ2-5, with no clear D. Per germline, CDR1 LNHDA and CDR2 SQIVND (reference sequence). The CDR3 covers 11 residues. Trimming cost V 3 bases and J 4 bases, with 3 bases left between them. The CDR3 here is CASSIRETQYF. CDR3 nucleotide sequence: TGTGCCAGTAGTATTAGAGAGACCCAGTACTTC. The full variable domain, in which reference TRBV19 and TRBJ2-5 provide the parts outside the CDR3, is DGGITQSPKYLFRKEGQNVTLSCEQNLNHDAMYWYRQDPGQGLRLIYYSQIVNDFQKGDIAEGYSVSREKKESFPLTVTSAQKNPTAFYLCASSIRETQYFGPGTRLLVL.

The CDR3 spells CASSPTGASGEQYF. CDR3 in DNA: TGTGCCAGCTCTCCTACAGGGGCTAGTGGGGAGCAGTACTTC. This chain connects TRBV18 to TRBJ2-7; 7 bases map to TRBD1. This CDR3 spans 14 amino acids. Germline values: CDR1 KGHSH, CDR2 LQKENI. Germline trimming cut 6 bases from V and 7 bases from J; bases unmatched to any gene: 12.

This clone was seen just once. At the DNA level, this CDR3 is encoded by other sequences in the same sample as well. The chain links TRBV27 to TRBJ1-3; D is undetermined. The CDR3 is 15 residues long. V was pared by 3 bases and J by 4 bases, with 13 bases between. Germline V gives CDR1 MNHEY, CDR2 SMNVEV (reference sequence). The chain's CDR3 is CASSFTSGTGNTIYF. CDR3 sequence (DNA): TGTGCCAGCAGTTTTACGTCGGGCACCGGAAACACCATATATTTT.

The rearrangement uses TRBV4-1 and TRBJ2-1, with D hard to call. This CDR3 contains 15 residues. Trimming took off 1 base at V and 2 bases at J, with 9 bases between the two ends. Germline CDR1 and CDR2: MGHRA and YSYEKL. The CDR3 loop reads CASSQVLPPYNEQFF. In DNA form, the CDR3 reads TGCGCCAGCAGCCAAGTTCTCCCCCCCTACAATGAGCAGTTCTTC.

This clone showed up just once. This chain joins TRBV19 and TRBJ2-5; perhaps TRBD2 as D (5 bases). Trimming removed 6 bases from V and 1 base from J, with 15 bases in between. CDR1 and CDR2 from the germline V gene are LNHDA and SQIVND (reference sequence). The length of the CDR3 is 15 residues. The CDR3 region has the DNA TGTGCCAGTAGCTCGGGCTCACGGGGCCAAGAGACCCAGTACTTC. Its translation is CASSSGSRGQETQYF.

This clone has only a few counts. The junction does not match germline at one end; this may be a read error. CDR3 DNA sequence: TGTGCCAGCTCACCACAGGGGGACAGGGGGACGGTCTTC. This sequence encodes CASSPQGDRGTVF. The J gene is TRBJ2-1, the V gene TRBV18; TRBD1 agrees at 11 bases. This CDR3 has 13 amino acids. In germline, CDR1 is KGHSH, CDR2 LQKENI.

The CDR3 loop reads CAWSQGAVGNIQYF. DNA of the CDR3: TGTGCCTGGAGTCAGGGGGCTGTCGGGAACATTCAGTACTTC. The genes are TRBV30 and TRBJ2-4, with 8 positions matching TRBD1. Germline-derived CDR1 and CDR2 are GTSNPN and SVGIG (reference sequence). The CDR3 is 14 residues long. V trimming: 2 bases; J trimming: 7 bases; junction bases outside the gene matches: 7.

This sequence joins TRBV19 and TRBJ2-6; D remains unclear. The CDR3 extends over 14 amino acids. Trimming shortened V by 4 bases and J by 0 bases, and 4 bases separated the two germline ends. Germline loops: CDR1 LNHDA, CDR2 SQIVND (reference sequence). The CDR3 here is CASSKHSGANVLTF. The CDR3 DNA follows: TGTGCCAGTAGTAAACACTCTGGGGCCAACGTCCTGACTTTC.

The chain carries TRBV2 and TRBJ1-4, with D hard to call. Looked up from germline, CDR1 is SNHLY and CDR2 is FYNNEI. The CDR3 is made up of 13 amino acids. V lost 5 bases to trimming and J lost 4 bases, with 8 bases between them. CDR3 region: CASSRDYNEKLFF. The DNA for the CDR3 is TGTGCCAGCAGTCGGGATTATAATGAAAAACTGTTTTTT. Using reference TRBV2 and TRBJ1-4 for the parts outside the CDR3, the full variable domain is EPEVTQTPSHQVTQMGQEVILRCVPISNHLYFYWYRQILGQKVEFLVSFYNNEISEKSEIFDDQFSVERPDGSNFTLKIRSTKLEDSAMYFCASSRDYNEKLFFGSGTQLSVL.